This record covers a single T cell receptor beta chain. Produced via immunoSEQ multiplex PCR; TCRdb's table is partial and in-frame only. Among about 540,000 clones, 78% were seen once, and the ten largest hold about 0.012%. These data are taken from a study of shared T cell receptors in the human thymus. The CDR3 runs to 16 residues. Germline V lookup: CDR1 ENHRY, CDR2 SYGVKD. This sample was shared with a second study, whose subject was human thymus T cells. That report notes: Congenital heart defects were the reason for the corrective surgery that the donors, healthy Finnish infants, were having. Resections were taken during corrective heart surgery, and the thymus tissue came from these. Within thymic and blood repertoires, V and J gene usage appeared to be biased. Related work showed strongly overlapping thymic repertoires across unrelated individuals.

The TCR was taken from a boy younger than two with a congenital heart defect. The V call is TRBV10-3, the J call TRBJ2-5; 10 bases agree with TRBD1. TRBJ2-7 explains the end of the DNA better; the J call may be wrong. Sequences were obtained from thymocytes. In DNA form, the CDR3 reads TGTGCCATCAGTGTGCACCCGTTCGGGACAGGGGTCGAGCAGTACTTC. Protein: CAISVHPFGTGVEQYF.